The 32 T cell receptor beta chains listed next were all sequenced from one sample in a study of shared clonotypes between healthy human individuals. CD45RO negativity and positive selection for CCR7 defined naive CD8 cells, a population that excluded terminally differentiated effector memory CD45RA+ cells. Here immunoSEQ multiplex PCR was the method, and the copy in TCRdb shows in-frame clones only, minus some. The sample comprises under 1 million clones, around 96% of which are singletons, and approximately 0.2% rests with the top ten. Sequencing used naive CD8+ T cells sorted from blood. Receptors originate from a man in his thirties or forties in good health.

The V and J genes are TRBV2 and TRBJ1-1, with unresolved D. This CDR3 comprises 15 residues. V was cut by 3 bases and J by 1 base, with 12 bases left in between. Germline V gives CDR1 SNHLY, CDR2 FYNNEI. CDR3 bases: TGTGCCAGCAGTGAGAGTGAGTCACGGAACACTGAAGCTTTCTTT. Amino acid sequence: CASSESESRNTEAFF.

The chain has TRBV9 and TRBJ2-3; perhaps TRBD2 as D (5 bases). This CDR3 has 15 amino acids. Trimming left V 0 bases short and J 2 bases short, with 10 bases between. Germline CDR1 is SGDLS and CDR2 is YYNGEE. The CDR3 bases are TGTGCCAGCAGCGTAGGCCTGACTAACACAGATACGCAGTATTTT. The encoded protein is CASSVGLTNTDTQYF.

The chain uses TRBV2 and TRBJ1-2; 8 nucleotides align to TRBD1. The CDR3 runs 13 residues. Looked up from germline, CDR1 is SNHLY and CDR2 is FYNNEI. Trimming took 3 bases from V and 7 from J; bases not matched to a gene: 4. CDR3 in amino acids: CASSDATGVGYTF. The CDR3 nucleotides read TGTGCCAGCAGTGACGCGACAGGGGTTGGCTACACCTTC.

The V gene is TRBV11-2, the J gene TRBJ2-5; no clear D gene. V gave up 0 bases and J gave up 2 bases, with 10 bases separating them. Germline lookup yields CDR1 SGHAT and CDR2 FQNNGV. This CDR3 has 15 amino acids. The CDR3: CASSLDLWEQETQYF. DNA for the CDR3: TGTGCCAGCAGCTTAGATCTATGGGAACAAGAGACCCAGTACTTC.

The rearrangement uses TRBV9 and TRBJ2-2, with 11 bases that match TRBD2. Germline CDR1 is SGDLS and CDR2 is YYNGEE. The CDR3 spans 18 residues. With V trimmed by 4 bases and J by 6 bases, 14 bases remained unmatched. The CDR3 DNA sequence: TGTGCCAGCAGCAACGGACTAGCGGGCCCTTCCGGGTCCGGGGAGCTGTTTTTT. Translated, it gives CASSNGLAGPSGSGELFF.

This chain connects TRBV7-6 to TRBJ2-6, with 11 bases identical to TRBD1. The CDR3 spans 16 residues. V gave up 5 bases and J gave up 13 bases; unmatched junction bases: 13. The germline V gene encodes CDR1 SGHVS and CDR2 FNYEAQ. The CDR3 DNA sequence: TGTGCCAGCAGCGACCAAGGTCAGGACAGGGGGCAGGTCCTGACTTTC. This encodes CASSDQGQDRGQVLTF.

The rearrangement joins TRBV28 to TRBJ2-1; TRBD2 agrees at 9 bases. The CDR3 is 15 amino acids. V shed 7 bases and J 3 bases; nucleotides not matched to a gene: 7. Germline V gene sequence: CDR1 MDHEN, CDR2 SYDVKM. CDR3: CASNPRTSVYNEQFF. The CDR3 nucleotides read TGTGCCAGCAACCCCCGGACTAGCGTCTACAATGAGCAGTTCTTC.

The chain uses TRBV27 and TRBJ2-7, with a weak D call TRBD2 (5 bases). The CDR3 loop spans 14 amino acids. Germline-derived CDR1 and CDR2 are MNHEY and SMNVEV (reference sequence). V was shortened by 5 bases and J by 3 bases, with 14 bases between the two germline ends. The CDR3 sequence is CASSPSPTSYEQYF. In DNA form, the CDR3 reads TGTGCCAGCAGTCCGTCTCCAACTAGCTACGAGCAGTACTTC.

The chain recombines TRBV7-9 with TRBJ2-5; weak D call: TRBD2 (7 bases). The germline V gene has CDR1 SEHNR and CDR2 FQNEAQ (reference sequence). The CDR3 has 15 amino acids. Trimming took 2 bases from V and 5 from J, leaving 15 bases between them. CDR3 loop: CASSLRGAYKETQYF. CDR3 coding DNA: TGTGCCAGCAGCTTACGGGGGGCGTATAAGGAGACCCAGTACTTC.

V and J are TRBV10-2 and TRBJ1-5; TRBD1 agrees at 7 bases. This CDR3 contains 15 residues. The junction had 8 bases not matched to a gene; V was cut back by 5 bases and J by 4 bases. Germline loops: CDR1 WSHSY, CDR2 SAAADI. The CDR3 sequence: CASSMSRDRNQPQHF. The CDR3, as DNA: TGCGCCAGCAGTATGAGCCGGGACAGAAATCAGCCCCAGCATTTT.

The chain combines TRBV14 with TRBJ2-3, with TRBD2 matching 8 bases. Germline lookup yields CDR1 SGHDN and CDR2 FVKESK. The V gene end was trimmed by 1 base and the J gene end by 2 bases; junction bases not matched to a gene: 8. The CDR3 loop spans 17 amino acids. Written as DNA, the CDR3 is TGTGCCAGCAGCCAAGCGGTAGCGGGACTCAACACAGATACGCAGTATTTT. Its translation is CASSQAVAGLNTDTQYF.

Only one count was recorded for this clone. CDR3 amino acids: CATSRIPGAHYGYTF. The CDR3, as DNA: TGTGCCACCAGCAGGATTCCGGGTGCCCACTATGGCTACACCTTC. This chain joins TRBV15 and TRBJ1-2; D gene uncertain. Germline values: CDR1 LNHNV, CDR2 YYDKDF (reference sequence). The germline V and J ends were trimmed by 3 bases and 3 bases, with 14 bases remaining between them. The CDR3 runs to 15 residues.

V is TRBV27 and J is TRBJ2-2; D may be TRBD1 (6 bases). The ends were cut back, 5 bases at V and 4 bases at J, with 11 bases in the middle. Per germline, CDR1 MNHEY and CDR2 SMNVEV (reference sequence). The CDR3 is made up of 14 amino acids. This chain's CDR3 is CASSPTQGTGELFF. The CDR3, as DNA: TGTGCCAGCAGTCCGACACAGGGCACCGGGGAGCTGTTTTTT.

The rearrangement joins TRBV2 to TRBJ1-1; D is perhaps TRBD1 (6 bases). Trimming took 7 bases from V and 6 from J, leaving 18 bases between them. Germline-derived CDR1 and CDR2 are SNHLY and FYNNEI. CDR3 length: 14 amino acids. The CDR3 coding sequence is TGTGCCAGCATGGGGGGGCAGGGAGTGGCTGAAGCTTTCTTT. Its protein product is CASMGGQGVAEAFF. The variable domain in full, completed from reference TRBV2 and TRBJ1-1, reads EPEVTQTPSHQVTQMGQEVILRCVPISNHLYFYWYRQILGQKVEFLVSFYNNEISEKSEIFDDQFSVERPDGSNFTLKIRSTKLEDSAMYFCASMGGQGVAEAFFGQGTRLTVV.

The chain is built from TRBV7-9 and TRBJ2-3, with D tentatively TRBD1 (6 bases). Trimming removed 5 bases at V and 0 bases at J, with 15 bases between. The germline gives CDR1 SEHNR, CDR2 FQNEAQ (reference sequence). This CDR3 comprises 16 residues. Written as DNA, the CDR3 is TGTGCCAGCAGCCCCTATCAGAGGGGGAGCACAGATACGCAGTATTTT. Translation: CASSPYQRGSTDTQYF. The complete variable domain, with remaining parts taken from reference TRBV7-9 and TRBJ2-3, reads DTGVSQNPRHKITKRGQNVTFRCDPISEHNRLYWYRQTLGQGPEFLTYFQNEAQLEKSRLLSDRFSAERPKGSFSTLEIQRTEQGDSAMYLCASSPYQRGSTDTQYFGPGTRLTVL.

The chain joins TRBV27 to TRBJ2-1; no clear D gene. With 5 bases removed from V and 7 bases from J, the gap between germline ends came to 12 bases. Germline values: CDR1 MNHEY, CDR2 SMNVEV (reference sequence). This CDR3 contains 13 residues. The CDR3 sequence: CASSLFRGNEQFF. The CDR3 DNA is TGTGCCAGCAGTCTTTTTCGTGGGAATGAGCAGTTCTTC.

The CDR3, as DNA: TGTGCCAGCAGTTACGGACAGGGTAGAAACACCATATATTTT. Its protein product is CASSYGQGRNTIYF. This chain uses TRBV6-5 with TRBJ1-3; 8 positions agree with TRBD1. With 2 bases clipped from V and 5 bases from J, the junction kept 2 bases outside the gene matches. The CDR3 runs 14 residues. Germline values: CDR1 MNHEY, CDR2 SVGAGI.

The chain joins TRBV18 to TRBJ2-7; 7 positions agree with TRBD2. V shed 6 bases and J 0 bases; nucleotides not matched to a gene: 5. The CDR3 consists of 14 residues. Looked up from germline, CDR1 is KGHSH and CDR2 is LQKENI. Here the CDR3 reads CASSGEGSSYEQYF. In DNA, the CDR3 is TGTGCCAGCTCCGGGGAGGGGAGCTCCTACGAGCAGTACTTC.

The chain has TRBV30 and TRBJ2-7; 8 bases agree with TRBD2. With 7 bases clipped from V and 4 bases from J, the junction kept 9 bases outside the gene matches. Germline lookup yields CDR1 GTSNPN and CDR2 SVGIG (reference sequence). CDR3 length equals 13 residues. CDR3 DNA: TGTGCCTTACAAAGCGGGGGTTGGTACGAGCAGTACTTC. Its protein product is CALQSGGWYEQYF.

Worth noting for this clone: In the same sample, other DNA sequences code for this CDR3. CDR3 nucleotide sequence: TGTGCCAGCAGCTCGACTAGCGGCCCCACAGATACGCAGTATTTT. It encodes CASSSTSGPTDTQYF. The V call is TRBV7-9, the J call TRBJ2-3; 9 bases map to TRBD2. The CDR3 sequence is 15 residues long. Germline V lookup: CDR1 SEHNR, CDR2 FQNEAQ (reference sequence). Trimming removed 4 bases from V and 2 bases from J; junction bases left unmatched: 4.

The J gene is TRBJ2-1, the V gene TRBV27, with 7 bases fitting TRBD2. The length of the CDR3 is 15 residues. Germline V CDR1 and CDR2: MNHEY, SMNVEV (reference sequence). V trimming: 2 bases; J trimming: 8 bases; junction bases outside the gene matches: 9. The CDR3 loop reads CASSLGVTGGDEQFF. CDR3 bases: TGTGCCAGCAGTTTAGGTGTCACGGGGGGTGATGAGCAGTTCTTC.

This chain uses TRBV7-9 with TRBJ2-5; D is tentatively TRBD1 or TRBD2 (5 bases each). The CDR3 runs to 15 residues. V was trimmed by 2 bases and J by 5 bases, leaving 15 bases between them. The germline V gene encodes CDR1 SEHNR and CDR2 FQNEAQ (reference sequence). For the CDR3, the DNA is TGTGCCAGCAGCTTAAGCCAGGGATGGGAGGAGACCCAGTACTTC. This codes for CASSLSQGWEETQYF.

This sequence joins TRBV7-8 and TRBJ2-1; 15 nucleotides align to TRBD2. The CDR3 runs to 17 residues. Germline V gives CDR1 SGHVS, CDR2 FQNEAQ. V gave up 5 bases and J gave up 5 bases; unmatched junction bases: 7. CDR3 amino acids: CASSARTSGRAHNEQFF. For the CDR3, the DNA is TGTGCCAGCAGCGCCCGGACTAGCGGGAGGGCTCACAATGAGCAGTTCTTC.

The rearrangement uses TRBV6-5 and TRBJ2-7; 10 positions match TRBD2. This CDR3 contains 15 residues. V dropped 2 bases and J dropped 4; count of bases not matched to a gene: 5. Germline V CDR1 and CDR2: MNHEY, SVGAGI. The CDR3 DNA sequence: TGTGCCAGCAGTTACCAGCGGGAGGGGTTATACGAGCAGTACTTC. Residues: CASSYQREGLYEQYF.

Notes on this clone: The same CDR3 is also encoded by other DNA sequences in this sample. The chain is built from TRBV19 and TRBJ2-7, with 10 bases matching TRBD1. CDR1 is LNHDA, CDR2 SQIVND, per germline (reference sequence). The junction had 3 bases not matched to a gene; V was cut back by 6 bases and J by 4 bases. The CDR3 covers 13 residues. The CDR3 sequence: CASRTGGNYEQYF. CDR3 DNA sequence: TGTGCCAGTAGGACAGGGGGCAATTACGAGCAGTACTTC.

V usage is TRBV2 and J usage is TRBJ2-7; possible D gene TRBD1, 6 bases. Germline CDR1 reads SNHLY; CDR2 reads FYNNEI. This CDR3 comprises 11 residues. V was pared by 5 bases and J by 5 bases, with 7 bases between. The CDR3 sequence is CASSPGDEQYF. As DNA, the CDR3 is TGTGCCAGCAGTCCAGGGGACGAGCAGTACTTC. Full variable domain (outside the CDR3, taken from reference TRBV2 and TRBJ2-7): EPEVTQTPSHQVTQMGQEVILRCVPISNHLYFYWYRQILGQKVEFLVSFYNNEISEKSEIFDDQFSVERPDGSNFTLKIRSTKLEDSAMYFCASSPGDEQYFGPGTRLTVT.

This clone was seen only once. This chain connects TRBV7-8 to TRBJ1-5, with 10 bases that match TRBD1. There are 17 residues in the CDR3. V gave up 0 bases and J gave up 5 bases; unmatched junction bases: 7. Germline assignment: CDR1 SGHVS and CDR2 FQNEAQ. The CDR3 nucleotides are TGTGCCAGCAGCTTAGCCCGGGACAGGGGAGCTCATCAGCCCCAGCATTTT. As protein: CASSLARDRGAHQPQHF. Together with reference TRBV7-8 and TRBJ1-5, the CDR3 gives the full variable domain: GAGVSQSPRYKVAKRGQDVALRCDPISGHVSLFWYQQALGQGPEFLTYFQNEAQLDKSGLPSDRFFAERPEGSVSTLKIQRTQQEDSAVYLCASSLARDRGAHQPQHFGDGTRLSIL.

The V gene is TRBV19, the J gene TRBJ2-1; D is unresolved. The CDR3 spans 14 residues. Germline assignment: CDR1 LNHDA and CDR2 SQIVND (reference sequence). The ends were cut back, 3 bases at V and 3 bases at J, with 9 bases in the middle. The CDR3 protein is CASSIRGDYNEQFF. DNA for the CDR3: TGTGCCAGTAGTATTAGAGGAGACTACAATGAGCAGTTCTTC.

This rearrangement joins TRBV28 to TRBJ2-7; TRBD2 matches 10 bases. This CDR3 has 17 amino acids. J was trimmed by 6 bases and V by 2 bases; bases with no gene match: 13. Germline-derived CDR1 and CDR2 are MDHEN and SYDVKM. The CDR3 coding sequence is TGTGCCAGCAGTTTAGGGGTTCCGGGACTAGCGCTAAGCGAGCAGTACTTC. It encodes CASSLGVPGLALSEQYF.

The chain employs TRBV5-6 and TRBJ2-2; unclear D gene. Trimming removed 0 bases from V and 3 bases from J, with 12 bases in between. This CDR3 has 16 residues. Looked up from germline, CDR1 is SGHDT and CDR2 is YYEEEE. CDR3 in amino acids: CASSLEGYVDTGELFF. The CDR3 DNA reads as TGTGCCAGCAGCTTGGAAGGGTATGTGGACACCGGGGAGCTGTTTTTT.

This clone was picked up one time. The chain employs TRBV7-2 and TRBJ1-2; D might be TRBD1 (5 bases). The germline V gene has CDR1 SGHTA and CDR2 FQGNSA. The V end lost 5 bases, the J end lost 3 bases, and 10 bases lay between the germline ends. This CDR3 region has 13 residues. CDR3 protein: CASSPGEDYGYTF. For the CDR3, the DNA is TGTGCCAGCAGCCCGGGGGAGGACTATGGCTACACCTTC.

CDR3 sequence: CASSLKTQNEQFF. The CDR3 bases are TGTGCCAGCAGTTTAAAAACTCAAAACGAGCAGTTCTTC. V usage is TRBV27 and J usage is TRBJ2-1, with unresolved D. The CDR3 is 13 amino acids. Trimming took off 2 bases at V and 10 bases at J, with 12 bases between the two ends. Germline CDR1 MNHEY, CDR2 SMNVEV (reference sequence).